Presented here are 11 T cell receptor beta chains from one specimen sequenced in a study of tumor-infiltrating lymphocytes in localized non-small cell lung cancer. Repertoires were generated with immunoSEQ multiplex PCR, while TCRdb's copy carries only in-frame clones and drops some. The sample contains about 13,000 clones, 74% of which appear only once. Sequencing was performed on uninvolved lung tissue not adjacent to the tumor. The receptors were gathered from a human donor with non-small cell lung cancer.

The chain carries TRBV5-1 and TRBJ1-4; a weak D match, TRBD1 (5 bases). The V gene lost 4 bases and the J gene lost 7 bases, with 17 bases spanning the gap. CDR3 length: 15 amino acids. CDR1 SGHRS and CDR2 YFSETQ come from the germline V gene. The CDR3 here is CASSQSQGGSEKLFF. The DNA of the CDR3 is TGCGCCAGCAGCCAATCCCAGGGTGGGAGTGAAAAACTGTTTTTT. Using reference TRBV5-1 and TRBJ1-4 for the parts outside the CDR3, the full variable domain is KAGVTQTPRYLIKTRGQQVTLSCSPISGHRSVSWYQQTPGQGLQFLFEYFSETQRNKGNFPGRFSGRQFSNSRSEMNVSTLELGDSALYLCASSQSQGGSEKLFFGSGTQLSVL.

The V gene is TRBV7-8, the J gene TRBJ1-2; D is possibly TRBD1 (5 bases). The CDR3 extends over 16 amino acids. Germline CDR1 reads SGHVS; CDR2 reads FQNEAQ. Trimming pared 5 bases from V and 1 base from J, leaving 17 bases between. The CDR3 sequence is CASSISGTGFNYGYTF. CDR3 coding DNA: TGTGCCAGCAGCATCTCCGGGACGGGTTTTAACTATGGCTACACCTTC.

The rearrangement uses TRBV19 and TRBJ1-5, with D possibly being TRBD1 (6 bases). Per germline, CDR1 LNHDA and CDR2 SQIVND (reference sequence). V was shortened by 5 bases and J by 1 base, with 15 bases between the two germline ends. This CDR3 contains 16 residues. The CDR3 region is CASSPLRGSSNQPQHF. Here the CDR3 DNA reads TGTGCCAGTAGTCCGCTCAGGGGAAGCAGCAATCAGCCCCAGCATTTT.

The rearrangement links TRBV29-1 to TRBJ2-2; D possibly matches TRBD1 or TRBD2 (6 bases each). There are 14 residues in the CDR3. Between the trimmed V and J ends, which lost 6 bases and 1 base, there was a span of 12 bases. The germline V gene has CDR1 SQVTM and CDR2 ANQGSEA. The CDR3 is CSVLRGLNTGELFF. CDR3 nucleotides: TGCAGCGTCCTTCGGGGGCTGAACACCGGGGAGCTGTTTTTT.

In this sample, this clone turned up a few times. This chain uses TRBV27 with TRBJ1-6, with D hard to call. Germline CDR1 reads MNHEY; CDR2 reads SMNVEV (reference sequence). The ends were cut back, 5 bases at V and 5 bases at J, with 16 bases in the middle. CDR3 length equals 16 residues. CDR3 region: CASSQRTGADNSPLHF. The CDR3 nucleotides read TGTGCCAGCAGTCAACGGACGGGTGCCGATAATTCACCCCTCCACTTT.

The CDR3 sequence is CASSRGQGSGYTF. The CDR3 nucleotides are TGTGCCAGCAGCCGGGGACAGGGGTCTGGCTACACCTTC. V gene TRBV27 combines with J gene TRBJ1-2; TRBD1 aligns across 10 bases. The V and J ends lost 6 bases and 7 bases, in that order; junction bases with no gene match: 5. CDR1 is MNHEY and CDR2 is SMNVEV in the germline V gene (reference sequence). This CDR3 region has 13 residues.

This sequence joins TRBV28 and TRBJ2-5; 9 bases are shared with TRBD2. CDR1 and CDR2 (germline): MDHEN, SYDVKM. There are 15 residues in the CDR3. The V segment lost 11 bases and the J segment 5 bases; nucleotides outside the gene matches: 15. The CDR3 reads CAHGVAGASLETQYF. The CDR3 DNA sequence: TGTGCCCATGGCGTAGCGGGGGCTTCTTTGGAGACCCAGTACTTC.

Relative to its sample, this clone is medium-sized. The rearrangement links TRBV27 to TRBJ1-5; 8 nucleotides line up with TRBD1. V dropped 5 bases and J dropped 7; count of bases not matched to a gene: 7. This CDR3 contains 14 residues. The germline CDR1 and CDR2 sequences are MNHEY and SMNVEV (reference sequence). CDR3 DNA sequence: TGTGCCAGCAGTCCCGACAGGGGAAGCCAGCCCCAGCATTTT. Translated, it gives CASSPDRGSQPQHF.

This clone is medium-sized by share. V is TRBV7-9 and J is TRBJ2-2, with D perhaps assigned TRBD1 or TRBD2 (5 bases each). The CDR3 is 13 residues long. Germline assignment: CDR1 SEHNR and CDR2 FQNEAQ (reference sequence). CDR3 coding DNA: TGTGCTACTGGGACCCCAAGCACCGGGGAGCTGTTTTTT. Its protein product is CATGTPSTGELFF.

This clone appeared a single time. The V call is TRBV5-1, the J call TRBJ2-1, with 8 bases identical to TRBD1. Per the germline V gene, CDR1 is SGHRS and CDR2 is YFSETQ. V lost 2 bases and J lost 7; bases outside the gene matches: 8. The CDR3 is made up of 15 amino acids. For the CDR3, the DNA is TGCGCCAGCAGCTTAGTGGACAGGGTTTTGAATGAGCAGTTCTTC. Protein product: CASSLVDRVLNEQFF. Using reference TRBV5-1 and TRBJ2-1 for the parts outside the CDR3, the full variable domain is KAGVTQTPRYLIKTRGQQVTLSCSPISGHRSVSWYQQTPGQGLQFLFEYFSETQRNKGNFPGRFSGRQFSNSRSEMNVSTLELGDSALYLCASSLVDRVLNEQFFGPGTRLTVL.

This clone was picked up one time. The chain couples TRBV5-1 to TRBJ2-7, with 9 bases identical to TRBD1. CDR3 length: 19 residues. The V gene end was trimmed by 3 bases and the J gene end by 1 base; junction bases not matched to a gene: 17. The germline V gene encodes CDR1 SGHRS and CDR2 YFSETQ. CDR3 in DNA: TGCGCCAGCAGCTCAACCGGGACAGGGAGCGGCGGGAGATCCTACGAGCAGTACTTC. Translation: CASSSTGTGSGGRSYEQYF.